This paragraph covers one T cell receptor (beta chain) sequence. This clonotype was detected ten times or more. There is no known antigen for this receptor. Per-nucleotide qualities are absent, and no much larger clonotype sits a single base away. Sequencing was performed on an Illumina HiSeq 2000. Multiplex PCR amplification was used to generate the TCR beta chain libraries. High-throughput sequencing was used to analyze the amplified TCR beta chain products. In TCRdb, the public reads were trimmed at Q25 with fastp and aligned with MiXCR, with productive beta chains retained. Rows are unified per CDR3 protein, each entry keeping the most common DNA and genes. This sample lists 47,000 or so distinct CDR3 sequences; about 21% were detected once. Of the sample, approximately 8.2% falls within the top ten clones. The data were taken from a study of breast tumors, draining lymph nodes, adjacent tissues (dated by TCRdb to between 2015 and 2016). Turning to the overall study: In breast cancer patients, the study compared the TCR beta repertoires of tumor, adjacent nontumor tissue and axillary lymph nodes. The study was designed to assess the relationships and possible T-cell exchange between tumor, surrounding tissue and draining lymph node repertoires in human breast cancer. On the study overall, not on this receptor specifically: The data were considered consistent with the idea that most tumor T cells come from the lymph node and then expand in tumor tissue. Tumors showed preferential V and J gene usage, and their T-cell repertoire diversity fell below that of lymph nodes yet above that of nontumor tissue. In luminal-like breast cancer, tumor and nontumor tissue repertoires resembled each other significantly more than in basal-like breast cancer. The conclusion that tumor T cells originate in lymph nodes was framed as consistent with a hypothesis rather than directly demonstrated.

In the germline V gene (reference sequence), CDR1 corresponds to SEHNR and CDR2 to FQNEAQ. V and J lose 2 bases and 4 bases, and a span of 8 bases separates them. The CDR3 holds 14 amino acids from the cysteine to the phenylalanine. Only the CDR3 portion is preserved as DNA: 42 bases, with reading frame beginning at the first base. Recombination linked TRBV7-9 to TRBJ2-2; no D segment can be confidently identified. The sequence was obtained from a female donor with breast cancer. Some clones in this sample may be carry-over from other donors' samples. The source material was breast tumor tissue. This receptor has the CDR3 CASSLIATTGELFF. The bases are TGTGCCAGCAGCTTAATAGCAACCACCGGGGAGCTGTTTTTT.